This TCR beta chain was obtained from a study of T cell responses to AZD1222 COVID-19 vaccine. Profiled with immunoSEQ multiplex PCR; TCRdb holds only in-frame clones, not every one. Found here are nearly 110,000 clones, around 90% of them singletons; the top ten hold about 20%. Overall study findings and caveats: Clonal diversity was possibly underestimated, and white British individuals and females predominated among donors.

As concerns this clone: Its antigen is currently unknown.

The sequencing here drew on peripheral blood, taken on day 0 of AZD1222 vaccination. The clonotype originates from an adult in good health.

The CDR3 DNA follows: TGTGCCATCAGGAACGCGGAAACCTACGAGCAGTACTTC. Translating gives CAIRNAETYEQYF. J is TRBJ2-7 and V is TRBV10-3; no definite D call. The CDR3 contains 13 residues. Germline lookup yields CDR1 ENHRY and CDR2 SYGVKD. V lost 6 bases and J 2 bases, leaving 11 bases between the germline ends.